These 22 T cell receptor beta chains came from one sample sequenced in a study of T cell repertoires in ileal Crohn's disease. Some clones are missing from TCRdb's copy, which holds only in-frame ones; the method was immunoSEQ multiplex PCR. Here the sample spans around 17,000 clones, about 91% being singletons. The material sequenced was ileal tissue. All receptors come from an adult with Crohn's disease.

The chain has TRBV4-1 and TRBJ2-4; weak D call: TRBD2 (5 bases). CDR1 MGHRA and CDR2 YSYEKL come from the germline V gene. Between the trimmed V and J ends, which lost 3 bases and 5 bases, there was a span of 17 bases. The CDR3 contains 16 residues. CDR3 coding DNA: TGCGCCAGCAGCCACCAGTGGGCGGGCGGGCAAAACATTCAGTACTTC. The encoded protein is CASSHQWAGGQNIQYF.

The chain couples TRBV6-5 to TRBJ2-1; tentative D call: TRBD1 (6 bases). CDR3 length equals 13 residues. Deletions cut 5 bases from V and 4 bases from J, with 9 bases between. CDR1 is MNHEY, CDR2 SVGAGI, per germline. CDR3 residues: CASSPRGYNEQFF. The CDR3 bases are TGTGCCAGCAGTCCTAGGGGGTACAATGAGCAGTTCTTC.

Only one count was recorded for this clone. The V gene is TRBV10-1, the J gene TRBJ1-2; 9 bases fit TRBD1. CDR1 WNHNN and CDR2 SYGVQD come from the germline V gene (reference sequence). Trimming took 8 bases from V and 6 from J; bases not matched to a gene: 1. The CDR3 consists of 11 residues. The CDR3 loop reads CASGDRDGYTF. The CDR3 coding sequence is TGCGCCAGCGGGGACAGGGATGGCTACACCTTC.

The chain has TRBV19 and TRBJ2-1; 10 bases are a match to TRBD1. CDR1 is LNHDA and CDR2 is SQIVND in the germline V gene (reference sequence). This CDR3 spans 14 amino acids. V shed 4 bases, J shed 9 bases, and the junction held 6 bases outside the gene matches. The CDR3 DNA reads as TGTGCCAGTAGTACCGACAGGGGGCGCCTTGAGCAGTTCTTC. Translation: CASSTDRGRLEQFF.

In the case of this clone: Other DNA variants within this sample encode the same CDR3. V gene TRBV7-3 combines with J gene TRBJ2-1, with 7 bases identical to TRBD2. Trimming took 6 bases from V and 2 from J; bases not matched to a gene: 10. CDR1 is SGHTA, CDR2 FQGTGA, per germline. CDR3 size: 16 residues. CDR3 in amino acids: CASSFSGGSAYNEQFF. The CDR3 coding sequence is TGTGCCAGCAGTTTCTCTGGCGGGAGCGCCTACAATGAGCAGTTCTTC.

V usage is TRBV18 and J usage is TRBJ1-1; 9 nucleotides align to TRBD1. CDR1 is KGHSH, CDR2 LQKENI, per germline. V lost 3 bases, J lost 5 bases, and 10 bases stayed unmatched. The CDR3 runs to 16 residues. The CDR3 region is CASSPITGGGWTEAFF. The CDR3, as DNA: TGTGCCAGCTCACCTATTACAGGGGGCGGTTGGACTGAAGCTTTCTTT.

The chain employs TRBV7-3 and TRBJ2-7; D is possibly TRBD2 (5 bases). Germline CDR1 is SGHTA and CDR2 is FQGTGA. This CDR3 has 13 residues. V dropped 2 bases and J dropped 7 bases, with 12 bases sitting between them. The CDR3 loop reads CASSLAGPGEQYF. In DNA form, the CDR3 reads TGTGCCAGCAGCTTAGCGGGCCCCGGGGAGCAGTACTTC.

The chain joins TRBV7-3 to TRBJ2-1; the match to TRBD1 covers 7 bases. In germline, CDR1 is SGHTA, CDR2 FQGTGA. This CDR3 comprises 18 residues. Losses at the gene ends were 0 bases for V and 5 bases for J; bases not matched to a gene: 13. The CDR3 nucleotides read TGTGCCAGCAGCTTAACAAATCAGTGGGGGACAGAAGACAATGAGCAGTTCTTC. Protein: CASSLTNQWGTEDNEQFF. Variable domain in full (rest from reference TRBV7-3 and TRBJ2-1): GAGVSQTPSNKVTEKGKYVELRCDPISGHTALYWYRQSLGQGPEFLIYFQGTGAADDSGLPNDRFFAVRPEGSVSTLKIQRTERGDSAVYLCASSLTNQWGTEDNEQFFGPGTRLTVL.

The chain couples TRBV7-3 to TRBJ2-2; a possible D gene is TRBD2 (6 bases). The CDR3 has 17 amino acids. V was trimmed by 0 bases and J by 5 bases, leaving 16 bases between them. The germline V gene has CDR1 SGHTA and CDR2 FQGTGA. The CDR3 nucleotides are TGTGCCAGCAGCTTAACTTTGAGGGGAGGAGAGACCGGGGAGCTGTTTTTT. Amino acid sequence: CASSLTLRGGETGELFF.

The gene calls are TRBV5-6 and TRBJ1-6, with no clear D. Trimming removed 4 bases from V and 0 bases from J, with 8 bases in between. The germline gives CDR1 SGHDT, CDR2 YYEEEE. The CDR3 totals 15 residues. The CDR3: CASSRAGSYNSPLHF. In DNA, the CDR3 is TGTGCCAGCAGCCGGGCGGGCTCCTATAATTCACCCCTCCACTTT.

The count of this clone is one. This chain joins TRBV6-5 and TRBJ2-1; no clear D. Germline V gene data show CDR1 as MNHEY and CDR2 as SVGAGI. With 0 bases removed from V and 6 bases from J, the gap between germline ends came to 9 bases. The CDR3 has 14 residues. The CDR3 is CASSYSLSSNEQFF. As DNA, the CDR3 is TGTGCCAGCAGTTACTCGCTAAGTTCCAATGAGCAGTTCTTC.

The chain employs TRBV7-9 and TRBJ2-7; the match to TRBD1 covers 10 bases. This CDR3 contains 14 residues. Germline CDR1 and CDR2: SEHNR and FQNEAQ (reference sequence). The junction had 6 bases not matched to a gene; V was cut back by 5 bases and J by 5 bases. CDR3 sequence: CASSPGDRGHEQYF. CDR3 nucleotides: TGTGCCAGCAGCCCGGGGGACAGGGGCCACGAGCAGTACTTC.

The CDR3 DNA is TGTGCCAGCGGACGGGGGCAGTTCTTC. Translating gives CASGRGQFF. The chain is built from TRBV28 and TRBJ2-1; D possibly corresponds to TRBD2 (5 bases). Germline V gene lookup returns CDR1 MDHEN and CDR2 SYDVKM. The length of the CDR3 is 9 residues. V lost 8 bases and J 12 bases, leaving 8 bases between the germline ends.

This sequence joins TRBV6-5 and TRBJ2-7; TRBD1 might be the D (6 bases). CDR1 is MNHEY, CDR2 SVGAGI, per germline. This CDR3 is built from 15 residues. Trimming shortened V by 2 bases and J by 3 bases, and 14 bases separated the two germline ends. In DNA form, the CDR3 reads TGTGCCAGCAGTTACAACGGACAGATGGGCTACGAGCAGTACTTC. The encoded protein is CASSYNGQMGYEQYF.

J is TRBJ2-7 and V is TRBV9; possible D gene TRBD1, 5 bases. The CDR3 totals 15 residues. Between the trimmed V and J ends, which lost 1 base and 2 bases, there was a span of 13 bases. Per the germline V gene, CDR1 is SGDLS and CDR2 is YYNGEE. For the CDR3, the DNA is TGTGCCAGCAGCGTATCCCCAGGGTCTACCTACGAGCAGTACTTC. Residues: CASSVSPGSTYEQYF. The whole variable domain, filled in from reference TRBV9 and TRBJ2-7, reads DSGVTQTPKHLITATGQRVTLRCSPRSGDLSVYWYQQSLDQGLQFLIQYYNGEERAKGNILERFSAQQFPDLHSELNLSSLELGDSALYFCASSVSPGSTYEQYFGPGTRLTVT.

The V and J genes are TRBV19 and TRBJ2-1; D ambiguous. The CDR3 has 14 residues. Germline-derived CDR1 and CDR2 are LNHDA and SQIVND (reference sequence). V lost 5 bases and J lost 6, with 14 bases in between. CDR3 protein: CASSPAGFLNEQFF. The CDR3 DNA reads as TGTGCCAGTAGTCCGGCCGGGTTTCTCAATGAGCAGTTCTTC.

This chain connects TRBV9 to TRBJ2-1; weak D call: TRBD2 (5 bases). V was pared by 3 bases and J by 9 bases, with 16 bases between. This CDR3 has 14 amino acids. Germline loops: CDR1 SGDLS, CDR2 YYNGEE. This CDR3 reads CASSEYGDWGEQFF. Here the CDR3 DNA reads TGTGCCAGCAGCGAATACGGGGATTGGGGTGAGCAGTTCTTC.

In its sample, this clone was seen once. The J gene is TRBJ1-1, the V gene TRBV25-1; possibly TRBD1 for D (6 bases). Germline-derived CDR1 and CDR2 are MGHDK and SYGVNS. The V end lost 5 bases, the J end lost 1 base, and 8 bases lay between the germline ends. The CDR3 is 13 amino acids. This CDR3 is CASSRGGNTEAFF. The CDR3 nucleotides read TGTGCCAGCAGTCGAGGGGGGAACACTGAAGCTTTCTTT.

This sequence joins TRBV30 and TRBJ2-3; 9 bases align to TRBD2. The germline V gene encodes CDR1 GTSNPN and CDR2 SVGIG (reference sequence). The CDR3 is made up of 17 amino acids. The V segment lost 3 bases and the J segment 0 bases; nucleotides outside the gene matches: 10. CDR3 protein: CAWSLSGTSPSTDTQYF. As DNA, the CDR3 is TGTGCCTGGAGCTTGTCCGGGACTAGCCCCAGCACAGATACGCAGTATTTT.

Here the CDR3 reads CASSSPELGGIQYF. The CDR3 DNA is TGTGCCAGCAGTTCTCCCGAGCTGGGGGGCATTCAGTACTTC. The V gene is TRBV28, the J gene TRBJ2-4; D possibly corresponds to TRBD2 (6 bases). V lost 4 bases and J lost 9, with 16 bases in between. The CDR3 extends over 14 amino acids. Germline loops: CDR1 MDHEN, CDR2 SYDVKM.

V usage is TRBV6-4 and J usage is TRBJ2-1, with TRBD2 matching 8 bases. V was pared by 6 bases and J by 7 bases, with 11 bases of the junction left unmatched. Germline lookup yields CDR1 MRHNA and CDR2 SNTAGT. This CDR3 is 15 amino acids long. DNA of the CDR3: TGTGCCAGCAGCCCCGGGAGGGCCAAACCGAATGAGCAGTTCTTC. Amino acids: CASSPGRAKPNEQFF.

V is TRBV5-8 and J is TRBJ2-3; the match to TRBD1 covers 7 bases. The CDR3 length is 15 residues. Germline assignment: CDR1 SGHTS and CDR2 YDEGEE. With 4 bases clipped from V and 3 bases from J, the junction kept 8 bases outside the gene matches. The CDR3 DNA sequence: TGTGCCAGCAGCAGCCAGGGACAGCATACAGATACGCAGTATTTT. Its translation is CASSSQGQHTDTQYF.